This T cell receptor beta chain was identified during a study of patients and donors after allogeneic stem cell transplantation (TCRdb year 2020). Libraries were prepared through RT-PCR. The instrument given in TCRdb is NextSeq 550. TCRdb itself trimmed the public reads at Q25 with fastp, ran MiXCR and retained productive beta chains. Every distinct CDR3 protein forms one entry, paired with its most common genes and DNA. The sample table holds about a million distinct CDR3 sequences, of which approximately 19% were seen once. The top ten hold roughly 6% of the sample. CDR1 and CDR2 (LGHNA, YNFKEQ) derive from the germline V gene. From the cysteine up to the phenylalanine, the CDR3 has a length of 17 residues. This entry keeps only the CDR3 DNA: 51 bases, framed from base 1. Trimming at the junction amounts to 0 bases on V and 3 bases on J, and the germline ends lie 14 bases apart. On this clonotype: The antigen this receptor binds is unknown. No clone much larger than this one lies a single base away; base qualities are absent.

Specimen: blood, either unsorted or a sorted T cell fraction (not recorded which). The TCR was taken from a human donor who was either an allogeneic HSCT recipient or a stem cell or donor lymphocyte infusion donor (not recorded which). It is not recorded whose cells these are; they may come from a transplant donor. The sequence links TRBV4-2 to TRBJ2-2, with the D gene call left open. Here the CDR3 is given as CASSQDIVTLDTGELFF. The DNA reads as follows: TGTGCCAGCAGCCAAGATATCGTAACTCTAGACACCGGGGAGCTGTTTTTT.